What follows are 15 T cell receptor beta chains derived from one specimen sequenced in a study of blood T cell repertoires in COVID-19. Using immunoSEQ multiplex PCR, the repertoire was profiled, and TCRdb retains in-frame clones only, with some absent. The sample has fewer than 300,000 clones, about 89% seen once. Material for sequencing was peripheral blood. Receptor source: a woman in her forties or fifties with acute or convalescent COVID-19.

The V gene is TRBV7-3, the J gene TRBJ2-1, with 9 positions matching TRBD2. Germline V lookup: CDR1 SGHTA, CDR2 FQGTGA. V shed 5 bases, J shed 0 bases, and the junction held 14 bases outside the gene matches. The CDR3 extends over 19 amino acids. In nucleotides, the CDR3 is TGTGCCAGCAGCCGCGACCCCCTAGCGGGGTCAAGCTCCTACAATGAGCAGTTCTTC. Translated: CASSRDPLAGSSSYNEQFF.

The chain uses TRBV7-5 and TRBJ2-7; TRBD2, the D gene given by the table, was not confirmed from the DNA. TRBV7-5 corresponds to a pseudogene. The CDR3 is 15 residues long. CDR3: CARSPGRDLSYEQYF. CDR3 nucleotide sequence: TGTGCCAGAAGCCCCGGCCGGGACTTATCCTACGAGCAGTACTTC.

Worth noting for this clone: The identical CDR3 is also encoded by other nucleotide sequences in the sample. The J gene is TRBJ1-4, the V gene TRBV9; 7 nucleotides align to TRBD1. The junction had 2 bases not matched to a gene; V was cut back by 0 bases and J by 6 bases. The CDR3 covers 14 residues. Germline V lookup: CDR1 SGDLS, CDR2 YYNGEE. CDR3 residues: CASSVGQGDEKLFF. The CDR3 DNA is TGTGCCAGCAGCGTAGGACAGGGTGATGAAAAACTGTTTTTT.

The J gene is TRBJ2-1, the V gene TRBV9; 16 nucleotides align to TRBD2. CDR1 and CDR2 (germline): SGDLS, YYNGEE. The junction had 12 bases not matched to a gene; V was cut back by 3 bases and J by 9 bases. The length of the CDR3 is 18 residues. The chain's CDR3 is CASSGGTSGRAGGGEQFF. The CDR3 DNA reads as TGTGCCAGCAGCGGGGGGACTAGCGGGAGGGCCGGTGGTGGTGAGCAGTTCTTC.

The DNA for the CDR3 is TGCGCCAGTATGCCCTTTAGCGGGAGTGGCATCGGTGAGCAGTTCTTC. Its protein is CASMPFSGSGIGEQFF. The rearrangement links TRBV4-1 to TRBJ2-1; the match to TRBD2 covers 9 bases. This CDR3 has 16 residues. The J segment lost 9 bases and the V segment lost 9 bases, leaving 18 bases of the junction unmatched. Per the germline V gene, CDR1 is MGHRA and CDR2 is YSYEKL.

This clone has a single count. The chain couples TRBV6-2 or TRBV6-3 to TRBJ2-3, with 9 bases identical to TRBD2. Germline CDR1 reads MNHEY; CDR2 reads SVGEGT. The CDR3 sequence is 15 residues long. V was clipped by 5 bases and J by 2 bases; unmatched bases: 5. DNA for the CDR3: TGTGCCAGCAGTCTACTAGCGGGCTACACAGATACGCAGTATTTT. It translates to CASSLLAGYTDTQYF.

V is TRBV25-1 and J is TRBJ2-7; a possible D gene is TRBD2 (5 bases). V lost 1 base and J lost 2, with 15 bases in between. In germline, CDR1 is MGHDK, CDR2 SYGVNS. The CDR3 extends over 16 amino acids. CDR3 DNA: TGTGCCAGCAGTGAATTGGGCCGGGGTTCCACCTACGAGCAGTACTTC. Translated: CASSELGRGSTYEQYF.

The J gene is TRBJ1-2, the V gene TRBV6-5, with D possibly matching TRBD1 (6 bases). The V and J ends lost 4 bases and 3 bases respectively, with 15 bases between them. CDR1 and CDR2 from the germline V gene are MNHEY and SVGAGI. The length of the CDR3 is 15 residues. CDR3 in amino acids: CASSSVGRGYYGYTF. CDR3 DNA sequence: TGTGCCAGCAGTTCTGTAGGCAGGGGATACTATGGCTACACCTTC.

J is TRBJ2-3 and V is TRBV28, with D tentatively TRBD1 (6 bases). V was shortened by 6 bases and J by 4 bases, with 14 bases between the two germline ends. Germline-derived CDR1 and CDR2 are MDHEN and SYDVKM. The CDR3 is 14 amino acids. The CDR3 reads CASSKQGRSDTQYF. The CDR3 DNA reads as TGTGCCAGCAGCAAGCAGGGGCGGTCAGATACGCAGTATTTT.

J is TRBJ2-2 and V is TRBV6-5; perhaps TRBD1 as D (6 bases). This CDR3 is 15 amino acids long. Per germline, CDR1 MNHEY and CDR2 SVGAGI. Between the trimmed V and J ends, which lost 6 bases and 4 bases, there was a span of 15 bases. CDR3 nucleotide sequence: TGTGCCAGCAGCGGACAGAAAGCGAGCACCGGGGAGCTGTTTTTT. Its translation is CASSGQKASTGELFF.

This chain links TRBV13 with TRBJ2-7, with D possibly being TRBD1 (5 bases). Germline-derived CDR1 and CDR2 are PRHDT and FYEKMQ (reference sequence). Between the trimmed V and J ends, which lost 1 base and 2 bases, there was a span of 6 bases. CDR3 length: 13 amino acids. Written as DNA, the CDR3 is TGTGCCAGCAGCTTAGAGGGGACCTACGAGCAGTACTTC. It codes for CASSLEGTYEQYF.

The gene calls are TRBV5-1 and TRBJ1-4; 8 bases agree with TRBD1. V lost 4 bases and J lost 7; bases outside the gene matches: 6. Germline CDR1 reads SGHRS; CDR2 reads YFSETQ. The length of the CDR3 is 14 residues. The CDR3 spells CASSGGQGGEKLFF. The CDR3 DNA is TGCGCCAGCAGCGGCGGACAGGGTGGTGAAAAACTGTTTTTT. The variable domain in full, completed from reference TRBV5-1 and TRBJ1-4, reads KAGVTQTPRYLIKTRGQQVTLSCSPISGHRSVSWYQQTPGQGLQFLFEYFSETQRNKGNFPGRFSGRQFSNSRSEMNVSTLELGDSALYLCASSGGQGGEKLFFGSGTQLSVL.

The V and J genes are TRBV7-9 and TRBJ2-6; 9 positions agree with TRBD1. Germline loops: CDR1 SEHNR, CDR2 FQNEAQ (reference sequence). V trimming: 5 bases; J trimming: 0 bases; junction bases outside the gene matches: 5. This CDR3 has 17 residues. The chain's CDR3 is CASSHGTGSSGANVLTF. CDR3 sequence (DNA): TGTGCCAGCAGCCATGGGACAGGGTCCTCTGGGGCCAACGTCCTGACTTTC.

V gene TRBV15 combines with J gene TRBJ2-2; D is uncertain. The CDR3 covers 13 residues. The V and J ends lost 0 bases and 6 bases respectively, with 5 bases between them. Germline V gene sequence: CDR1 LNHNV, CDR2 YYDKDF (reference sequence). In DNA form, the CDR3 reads TGTGCCACCAGCAGAGATAGTTCCGGGGAGCTGTTTTTT. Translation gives CATSRDSSGELFF.

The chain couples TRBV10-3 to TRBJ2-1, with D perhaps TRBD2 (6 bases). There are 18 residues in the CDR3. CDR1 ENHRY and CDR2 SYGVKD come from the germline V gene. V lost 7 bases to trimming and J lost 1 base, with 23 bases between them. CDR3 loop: CAINFESGFGLSYNEQFF. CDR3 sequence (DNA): TGTGCCATCAATTTCGAAAGCGGGTTTGGGCTTTCCTACAATGAGCAGTTCTTC.